The 17 T cell receptor beta chains in this list originate from one sample, sequenced in a study of cytotoxic CD8 clonotypes in ibrutinib-treated CLL. Sequencing was performed with immunoSEQ multiplex PCR; in TCRdb, only in-frame clones are kept and a portion is missing. The sample contains fewer than 150,000 clones, approximately 81% of which appear only once. Material: PBMCs, obtained after 24 months of ibrutinib treatment. All receptors come from a human donor with chronic lymphocytic leukemia.

This chain links TRBV7-8 with TRBJ2-7, with D possibly matching TRBD2 (5 bases). This CDR3 is 17 amino acids long. The germline gives CDR1 SGHVS, CDR2 FQNEAQ. The V and J ends lost 5 bases and 1 base respectively, with 21 bases between them. CDR3 residues: CASSQGFGLSGSYEQYF. Written as DNA, the CDR3 is TGTGCCAGCAGCCAAGGTTTCGGACTCTCGGGTTCCTACGAGCAGTACTTC.

The table lists this clone with a count of one. The rearrangement links TRBV30 to TRBJ1-2, with 8 bases aligning to TRBD1. With V trimmed by 5 bases and J by 8 bases, 13 bases remained unmatched. CDR1 and CDR2 from the germline V gene are GTSNPN and SVGIG (reference sequence). This CDR3 comprises 14 residues. DNA for the CDR3: TGTGCCTGGGACCGAACAGGGGGGCGCCGCGGCTACACCTTC. This encodes CAWDRTGGRRGYTF.

Here the CDR3 reads CASSLTGTEKLFF. The CDR3 DNA follows: TGTGCCAGCAGCTTAACAGGGACTGAAAAACTGTTTTTT. The J gene is TRBJ1-4, the V gene TRBV7-7, with D possibly matching TRBD1 (6 bases). Germline-derived CDR1 and CDR2 are SSHAT and FNYEAQ (reference sequence). This CDR3 spans 13 amino acids. V was pared by 2 bases and J by 7 bases, with 8 bases between.

This clone was counted once. The rearrangement uses TRBV4-3 and TRBJ2-7; D may match TRBD1 or TRBD2 (5 bases each). The CDR3 spans 14 residues. Trimming stripped 0 bases from V and 2 bases from J, with 8 bases between. The germline CDR1 and CDR2 sequences are LGHNA and YSLEER. The CDR3 DNA sequence: TGCGCCAGCAGCCAAGAGGTGGGGGCCTACGAGCAGTACTTC. Translating it yields CASSQEVGAYEQYF.

The chain recombines TRBV7-3 with TRBJ2-3, with D tentatively TRBD2 (5 bases). The CDR3 loop spans 16 amino acids. The V end was cut by 1 base, the J end by 5 bases, with 16 bases between. The germline gives CDR1 SGHTA, CDR2 FQGTGA. The CDR3 is CASSLISPPSLDTQYF. The CDR3 bases are TGTGCCAGCAGCTTAATATCCCCCCCTAGCCTAGATACGCAGTATTTT.

The gene calls are TRBV2 and TRBJ2-1, with TRBD2 identical over 13 bases. The CDR3 loop spans 15 amino acids. Losses at the gene ends were 6 bases for V and 8 bases for J; bases not matched to a gene: 7. Germline V CDR1 and CDR2: SNHLY, FYNNEI. CDR3 coding DNA: TGTGCCAGCAGCCTAGGACTAGCGGGGGTGGATGAGCAGTTCTTC. It is translated as CASSLGLAGVDEQFF.

On this clone: The sample carries other DNA sequences with the same CDR3. The chain has TRBV5-1 and TRBJ2-7; possible D gene TRBD1, 5 bases. Germline V gives CDR1 SGHRS, CDR2 YFSETQ. The CDR3 contains 14 residues. The V end lost 0 bases, the J end lost 0 bases, and 7 bases lay between the germline ends. The CDR3 DNA follows: TGCGCCAGCAGCTTGGGTGGGGCCTCCTACGAGCAGTACTTC. Protein sequence: CASSLGGASYEQYF.

On this clone: One end of the junction varies from germline; a read error may be responsible. This sequence joins TRBV10-3 and TRBJ2-7; unclear D gene. The CDR3 spans 11 residues. Germline CDR1 and CDR2: ENHRY and SYGVKD. This chain's CDR3 is CAITAQSGLHF. CDR3 nucleotides: TGTGCCATCACTGCTCAATCCGGGCTGCACTTC.

This chain joins TRBV11-2 and TRBJ1-1; maybe TRBD1 (5 bases). Germline V gene lookup returns CDR1 SGHAT and CDR2 FQNNGV. The CDR3 consists of 15 residues. The V end was cut by 1 base, the J end by 2 bases, with 11 bases between. The CDR3 DNA sequence: TGTGCCAGCAGCTTAGTGATGGGGGGTAACACTGAAGCTTTCTTT. Its translation: CASSLVMGGNTEAFF.

This clone appeared a single time. The chain joins TRBV4-3 to TRBJ2-2; 9 bases map to TRBD1. V gave up 4 bases and J gave up 4 bases; unmatched junction bases: 10. The germline V gene has CDR1 LGHNA and CDR2 YSLEER. The CDR3 runs to 17 residues. CDR3 nucleotides: TGCGCCAGCAGCCTGGGGTCCGGGACAGGGTCCACCGGGGAGCTGTTTTTT. Its protein product is CASSLGSGTGSTGELFF.

This rearrangement joins TRBV30 to TRBJ1-1; D call uncertain. CDR3 size: 12 residues. Germline V gene lookup returns CDR1 GTSNPN and CDR2 SVGIG (reference sequence). V was clipped by 6 bases and J by 12 bases, with 20 bases between them. The CDR3 coding sequence is TGTGCCTGTACCAACCAAGGGATTGCGACTTTCTTT. Translated, it gives CACTNQGIATFF.

The chain is built from TRBV5-1 and TRBJ2-3; 7 bases map to TRBD1. The V and J ends lost 0 bases and 3 bases, in that order; junction bases with no gene match: 10. CDR3 length equals 17 residues. Looked up from germline, CDR1 is SGHRS and CDR2 is YFSETQ. The CDR3 region is CASSLESGPGGTDTQYF. CDR3 in DNA: TGCGCCAGCAGCTTGGAGTCAGGCCCAGGGGGAACAGATACGCAGTATTTT.

The V gene is TRBV9, the J gene TRBJ2-5; D possibly matches TRBD1 or TRBD2 (7 bases each). With 3 bases removed from V and 6 bases from J, the gap between germline ends came to 21 bases. This CDR3 has 16 residues. Germline V gives CDR1 SGDLS, CDR2 YYNGEE. The CDR3 DNA reads as TGTGCCAGCAGCGACAGCAGGGAGGGGGCGAGAAAGACCCAGTACTTC. Protein sequence: CASSDSREGARKTQYF.

The chain uses TRBV5-6 and TRBJ1-2; no clear D gene. Germline V lookup: CDR1 SGHDT, CDR2 YYEEEE. The CDR3 contains 17 residues. The V and J ends lost 0 bases and 3 bases respectively, with 18 bases between them. DNA for the CDR3: TGTGCCAGCAGCTTGGGTGGACCGACGTCTCGTCACTATGGCTACACCTTC. It codes for CASSLGGPTSRHYGYTF.

The V and J genes are TRBV15 and TRBJ1-4; D is possibly TRBD1 (6 bases). Germline CDR1 and CDR2: LNHNV and YYDKDF (reference sequence). The CDR3 has 14 amino acids. V lost 0 bases and J lost 10, with 12 bases in between. CDR3 sequence (DNA): TGTGCCACCAGCAGAGATCCGACAGGTGGAAAACTGTTTTTT. It is translated as CATSRDPTGGKLFF.

The table lists this clone with a few counts. V is TRBV5-1 and J is TRBJ2-5; tentative D call: TRBD2 (5 bases). Deletions cut 5 bases from V and 5 bases from J, with 16 bases between. The length of the CDR3 is 14 residues. Per the germline V gene, CDR1 is SGHRS and CDR2 is YFSETQ. CDR3 in DNA: TGCGCCAGCAGTCCTACCGGACTCACGGAGACCCAGTACTTC. Protein product: CASSPTGLTETQYF.

The chain is built from TRBV7-6 and TRBJ1-3; weak D call: TRBD1 (5 bases). In germline, CDR1 is SGHVS, CDR2 FNYEAQ. The CDR3 length is 16 residues. With 6 bases removed from V and 2 bases from J, the gap between germline ends came to 17 bases. Here the CDR3 DNA reads TGTGCCAGCAGTTTTAACCCAGGGTATCCTGGAAACACCATATATTTT. Encoded protein: CASSFNPGYPGNTIYF.